This TCR beta chain was sequenced during a study of blood T cells in healthy people across ages (dated by TCRdb to the mid-2010s). For the wider study: In model experiments, template switching captured roughly one uniquely barcoded TCR beta cDNA molecule for every two T cells. To track age-related changes in TCR beta repertoire diversity, the study relied on deep sequencing normalized with unique cDNA molecular identifiers. Four age groups were formed from the donors: young (average roughly 16 years), middle-aged (less than 40), aged (under 70) and long-lived (roughly 81). To avoid experimental bias, donors of different ages were distributed randomly across sequencing lanes. The study analyzed two additional independent replicas of 1 million unique cDNA reads from the same blood draw for two donors, one aged 18 to 30 and one aged 80 or older. The paper's findings and limits, for the study overall: Total diversity estimates from one million sequenced T cells were considered lower bounds and underestimates. Compared with the aged group, more naive CD4+ T cells, fewer expanded clones and increased TCR diversity were shown by the long-lived group, suggesting age selection. Conclusive comparison of naive and antigen-experienced compartments was prevented by the profiling of bulk unsorted PBMCs. Observed TCR beta diversity per million T cells fell roughly linearly with age, and a significant reduction was already apparent by age around 40. Because the CMV infection status of the donors was unknown, age-related changes in expanded clonotypes may potentially have been confounded. There was a strong correlation between observed TCR beta diversity and the percentage of naive T cells measured by flow cytometry.

Comments on this clonotype: Its target antigen remains unknown. One junction end does not reproduce the germline sequence, and a read error may be involved.

Libraries were built with 5' RACE. Instrument used: Illumina HiSeq 2500. A second PCR of roughly 6 to 12 cycles was run with a J-beta primer mix and a sample-barcoded 5' primer. A template-switch 5' adaptor carrying 12 random nucleotides introduced a unique molecular identifier onto each TCR beta cDNA molecule. At least 2.5 million CDR3-containing paired-end reads were obtained from each sample. First-strand cDNA was synthesized from all RNA with the Mint cDNA synthesis kit, primed by a TRBC-specific oligonucleotide. Following uracil-DNA glycosylase treatment, a first 18-cycle PCR with universal primers M1SS and BC2_uni_R was performed on all cDNA. The study's own analysis went as follows. Each sample was normalized by randomly selecting 1 million high-quality reads, each carrying a distinct molecular identifier. Reads with shared molecular identifiers were discarded instead of being binned into consensus sequences. CDR3 identification, clonotype clustering and error correction used MiTCR with a Q25 quality threshold and the strictest error-elimination algorithm. A nonparametric unseen species model using Euler transformation provided a lower-bound estimate of total TCR beta diversity. TCRdb redid the processing of the public reads, applying fastp at Q25 and MiXCR, and retained in-frame beta chains. A single entry per CDR3 protein holds the most common genes and DNA from its merged rows. It is TCRdb's table, rather than the study itself, that gives the V and J calls and clone size. Across this sample there are hundreds of thousands of distinct CDR3 sequences, with about 45% seen only once. About 26% of the sample is in the top ten clones.

The 39 donors, aged roughly 6 to 95 years, were systemically healthy Caucasian individuals from Russia. Approximately 11 milliliters of peripheral blood were drawn from each donor into EDTA-treated Vacutainer tubes. Ficoll-Paque density-gradient centrifugation was used to isolate PBMCs, with at least 7 million per sample. Trizol reagent was used to extract total RNA from PBMCs, with at least 6 micrograms per sample. For every donor, an aliquot of PBMCs went through flow cytometry to measure the percentages of naive CD45RAhigh/CD27high T cells. Including the terminal cysteine and phenylalanine, the CDR3 comprises 14 residues. Just CDR3 DNA is preserved here, 42 bases in frame from base 1. The germline V gene encodes CDR1 MNHNY and CDR2 SVGAGI (reference sequence).

Sequenced input: blood. The TCR sequence derives from an elderly man in good health. The rearranged chain carries TRBV6-6 and TRBJ2-5, with 7 bases in between that match TRBD2. CDR3 reads: CAGSRYISGEGQYF. The DNA sequence reads TGTGCCGGCAGCCGTTACATTTCGGGGGAGGGGCAGTACTTC.